This T cell receptor beta chain appears in the sequencing data of a study of blood T cell repertoires in COVID-19. About the study: From the United States, Italy and Spain came samples of acute and convalescent COVID-19. T cells, B-cell-depleted T cells, or PBMCs provided the cDNA or gDNA that served as material.

The CDR3 has 11 residues. Germline assignment: CDR1 SNHLY and CDR2 FYNNEI. J gave up 13 bases and V 5 bases, and 8 bases lay outside the gene matches. The repertoire was sequenced with immunoSEQ multiplex PCR; TCRdb's copy has only in-frame clones and lacks some. The table has approximately 61,000 clones, around four fifths seen once. The sequence derives from a man aged 70-80 years with acute or convalescent COVID-19. The chain is built from TRBV2 and TRBJ2-7; 7 positions agree with TRBD1. The material sequenced was peripheral blood. The CDR3 DNA follows: TGTGCCAGCAGTAACCGGGACAGTCCCTACTTC. It yields the protein CASSNRDSPYF.